This TCR beta chain originates from a study of cytomegalovirus exposure and HLA in healthy donors. Notes on the study in general: According to an earlier analysis, most TCR beta V segments yielded productive rearrangements about 90% or about 30% of the time.

A multiplex PCR was run with 60 Vbeta primers and 13 Jbeta primers. Sequenced by immunoSEQ multiplex PCR; TCRdb stores in-frame clones only, minus some. The sample lists about 99,000 clones; 65% to 85% were seen once. This clone turned up a few times. Its antigen is currently unknown. The V and J ends lost 1 base and 1 base, in that order; junction bases with no gene match: 3. Germline V gives CDR1 SGHAT, CDR2 FQNNGV. The CDR3 length is 16 residues. The sample consisted of PBMCs. This TCR came from a man aged 50 to 59 in good health and CMV-seropositive. This chain connects TRBV11-2 to TRBJ2-1; 8 bases line up with TRBD1. CDR3: CASSLVRTGSYNEQFF. The CDR3 coding sequence is TGTGCCAGCAGCTTAGTAAGGACAGGGTCCTACAATGAGCAGTTCTTC. Supplemented by reference TRBV11-2 and TRBJ2-1, the full variable domain reads EAGVAQSPRYKIIEKRQSVAFWCNPISGHATLYWYQQILGQGPKLLIQFQNNGVVDDSQLPKDRFSAERLKGVDSTLKIQPAKLEDSAVYLCASSLVRTGSYNEQFFGPGTRLTVL.